This T cell receptor (beta chain) was observed in a study of OX40 agonist ivuxolimab in advanced cancers. Study information: Three patients responded partially, comprising one with hepatocellular carcinoma and two with cutaneous melanoma.

Profiling relied on immunoSEQ multiplex PCR, and the TCRdb table lists in-frame clones only, not all of them. The sample has approximately 28,000 clones; about 87% are singletons. The CDR3 is 13 residues long. V shed 2 bases and J shed 4 bases, with 6 bases lying between them. CDR1 is MNHEY and CDR2 is SVGAGI in the germline V gene. The chain recombines TRBV6-5 with TRBJ1-3; D is uncertain. The sample consisted of CD4+ or CD8+ T cells sorted from blood, taken in a trial of the OX40 agonist ivuxolimab. This TCR derives from an adult with an advanced solid tumor such as melanoma, head and neck, liver or kidney cancer. The CDR3 spells CASSYVPGNTIYF. CDR3 nucleotides: TGTGCCAGCAGTTACGTACCGGGAAACACCATATATTTT.